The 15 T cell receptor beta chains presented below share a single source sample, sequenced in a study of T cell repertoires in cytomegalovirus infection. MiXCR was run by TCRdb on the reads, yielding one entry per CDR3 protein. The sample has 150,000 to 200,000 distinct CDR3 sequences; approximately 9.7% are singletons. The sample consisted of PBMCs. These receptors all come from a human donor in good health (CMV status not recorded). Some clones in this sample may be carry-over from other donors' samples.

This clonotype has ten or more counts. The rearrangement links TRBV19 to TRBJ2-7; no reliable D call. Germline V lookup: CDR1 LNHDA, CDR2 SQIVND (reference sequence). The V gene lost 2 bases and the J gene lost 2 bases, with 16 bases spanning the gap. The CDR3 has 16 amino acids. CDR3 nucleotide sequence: TGTGCCAGTAGTATACTTCCTGGAGCTCTAACCTACGAGCAGTACTTC. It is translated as CASSILPGALTYEQYF.

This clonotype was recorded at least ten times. This CDR3 is CASSLDAPGLAGGTQYF. CDR3 nucleotide sequence: TGTGCCAGCAGCTTAGACGCCCCGGGACTAGCGGGGGGGACCCAGTACTTC. The rearrangement uses TRBV7-2 and TRBJ2-5; 15 bases align to TRBD2. CDR3 length: 17 amino acids. The V and J ends lost 1 base and 7 bases, in that order; junction bases with no gene match: 7. The germline CDR1 and CDR2 sequences are SGHTA and FQGNSA.

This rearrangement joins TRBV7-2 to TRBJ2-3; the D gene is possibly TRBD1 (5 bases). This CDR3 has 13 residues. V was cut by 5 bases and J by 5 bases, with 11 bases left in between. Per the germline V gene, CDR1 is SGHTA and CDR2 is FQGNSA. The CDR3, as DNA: TGTGCCAGCAGCCACCTCAGGGTAGATACGCAGTATTTT. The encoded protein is CASSHLRVDTQYF.

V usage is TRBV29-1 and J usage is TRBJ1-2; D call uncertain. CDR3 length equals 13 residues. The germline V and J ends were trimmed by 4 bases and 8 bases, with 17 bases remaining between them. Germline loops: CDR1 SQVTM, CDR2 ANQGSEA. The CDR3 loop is CSVVGFGIQGYTF. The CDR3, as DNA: TGCAGCGTTGTCGGGTTTGGAATACAAGGCTACACCTTC.

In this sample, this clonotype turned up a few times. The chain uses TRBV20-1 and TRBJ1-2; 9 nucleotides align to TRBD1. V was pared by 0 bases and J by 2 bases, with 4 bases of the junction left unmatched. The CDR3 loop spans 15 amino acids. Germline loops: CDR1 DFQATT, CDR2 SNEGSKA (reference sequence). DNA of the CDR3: TGCAGTGCTAGAGATTACAGGGGGCCCAACTATGGCTACACCTTC. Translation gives CSARDYRGPNYGYTF.

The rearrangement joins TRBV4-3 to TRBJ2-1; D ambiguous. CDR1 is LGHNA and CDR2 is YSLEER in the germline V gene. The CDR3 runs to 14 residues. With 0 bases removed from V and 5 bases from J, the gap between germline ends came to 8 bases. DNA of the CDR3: TGCGCCAGCAGCCAAGATATGGCGGACAATGAGCAGTTCTTC. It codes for CASSQDMADNEQFF.

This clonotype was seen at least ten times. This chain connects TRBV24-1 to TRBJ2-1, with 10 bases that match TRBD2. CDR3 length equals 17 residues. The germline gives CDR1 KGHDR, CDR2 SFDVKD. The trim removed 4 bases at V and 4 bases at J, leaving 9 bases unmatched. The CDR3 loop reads CATSDPASGGAYNEQFF. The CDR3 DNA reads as TGTGCCACCAGTGACCCGGCCAGCGGGGGGGCTTACAATGAGCAGTTCTTC.

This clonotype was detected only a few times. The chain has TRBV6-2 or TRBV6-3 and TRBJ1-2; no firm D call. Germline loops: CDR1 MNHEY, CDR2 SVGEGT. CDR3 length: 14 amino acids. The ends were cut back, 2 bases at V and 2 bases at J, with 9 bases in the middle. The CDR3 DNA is TGTGCCAGCAGTTACCTCAGGCCCAACTATGGCTACACCTTC. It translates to CASSYLRPNYGYTF.

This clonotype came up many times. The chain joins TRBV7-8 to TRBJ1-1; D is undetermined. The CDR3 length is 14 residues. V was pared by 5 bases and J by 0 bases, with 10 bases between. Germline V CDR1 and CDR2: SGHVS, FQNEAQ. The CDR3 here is CASSLEYVNTEAFF. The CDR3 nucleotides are TGTGCCAGCAGCCTAGAGTACGTGAACACTGAAGCTTTCTTT.

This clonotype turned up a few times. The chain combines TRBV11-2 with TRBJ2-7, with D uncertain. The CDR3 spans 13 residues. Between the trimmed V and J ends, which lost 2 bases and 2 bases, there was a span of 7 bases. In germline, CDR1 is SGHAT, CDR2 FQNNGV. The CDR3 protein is CASSLISAYEQYF. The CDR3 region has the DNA TGTGCCAGCAGCTTAATCTCAGCCTACGAGCAGTACTTC.

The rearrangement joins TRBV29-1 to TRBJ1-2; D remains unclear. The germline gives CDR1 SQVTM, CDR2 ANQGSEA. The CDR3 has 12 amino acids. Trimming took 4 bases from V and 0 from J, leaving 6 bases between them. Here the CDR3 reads CSVAQPNYGYTF. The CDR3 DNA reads TGCAGCGTTGCACAGCCTAACTATGGCTACACCTTC.

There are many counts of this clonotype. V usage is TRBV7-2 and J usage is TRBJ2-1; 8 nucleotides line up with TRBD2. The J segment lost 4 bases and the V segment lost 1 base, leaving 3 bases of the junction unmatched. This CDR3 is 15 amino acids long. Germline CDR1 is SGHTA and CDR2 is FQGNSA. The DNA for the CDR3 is TGTGCCAGCAGCTTAGAGCGGGGGTTGTACAATGAGCAGTTCTTC. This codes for CASSLERGLYNEQFF.

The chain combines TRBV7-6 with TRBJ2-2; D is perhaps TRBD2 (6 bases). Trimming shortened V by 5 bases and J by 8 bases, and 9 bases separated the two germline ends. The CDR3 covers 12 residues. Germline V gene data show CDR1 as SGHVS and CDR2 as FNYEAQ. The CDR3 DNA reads TGTGCCAGCAGCGAACTAGCAGGGGAGCTGTTTTTT. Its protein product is CASSELAGELFF.

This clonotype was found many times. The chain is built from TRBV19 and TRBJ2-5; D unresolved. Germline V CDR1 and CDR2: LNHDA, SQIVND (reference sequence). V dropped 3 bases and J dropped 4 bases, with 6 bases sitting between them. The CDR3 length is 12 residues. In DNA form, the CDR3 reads TGTGCCAGTAGTATCGGTCCAGAGACCCAGTACTTC. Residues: CASSIGPETQYF.

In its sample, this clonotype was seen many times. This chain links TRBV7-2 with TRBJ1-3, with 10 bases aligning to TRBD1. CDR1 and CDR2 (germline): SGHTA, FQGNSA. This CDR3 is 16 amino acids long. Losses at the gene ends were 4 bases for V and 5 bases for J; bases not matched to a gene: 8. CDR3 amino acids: CASSSSATGGRNTIYF. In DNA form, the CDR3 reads TGTGCCAGCAGCTCCTCAGCGACAGGGGGCCGAAACACCATATATTTT.